This T cell receptor (beta chain) appears in the sequencing data of a study of T cells after yellow fever vaccination. Looking at the study overall: Fractions low in cell number were prepared with SMART-Seq v4 Ultra Low Input.

From the 5' RACE reads, TCRdb called clonotypes with MiXCR, one entry per CDR3 protein. The sample yields hundreds of thousands of distinct CDR3 sequences, roughly 20% seen once. About this clonotype: Its target is unknown.

V gave up 0 bases and J gave up 1 base, with 9 bases separating them. The germline V gene encodes CDR1 MNHEY and CDR2 SVGAGI. The CDR3 sequence is 15 residues long. Study-level findings and limits: There was a small share of clonotypes that showed up in both the CD4 and CD8 compartments. Any FACS-sorted repertoire could hold abundant clonotypes that contaminate it from the bulk population.

The genes are TRBV6-5 and TRBJ2-5, with a weak D call TRBD1 (5 bases). This sequence originates from a man aged 18-30 years who received the YFV17D yellow fever vaccine. The sequences come from PBMCs, collected before the yellow fever booster vaccination. The CDR3 loop reads CASSYSDSIQETQYF. CDR3 coding DNA: TGTGCCAGCAGTTACTCTGACAGTATCCAAGAGACCCAGTACTTC.